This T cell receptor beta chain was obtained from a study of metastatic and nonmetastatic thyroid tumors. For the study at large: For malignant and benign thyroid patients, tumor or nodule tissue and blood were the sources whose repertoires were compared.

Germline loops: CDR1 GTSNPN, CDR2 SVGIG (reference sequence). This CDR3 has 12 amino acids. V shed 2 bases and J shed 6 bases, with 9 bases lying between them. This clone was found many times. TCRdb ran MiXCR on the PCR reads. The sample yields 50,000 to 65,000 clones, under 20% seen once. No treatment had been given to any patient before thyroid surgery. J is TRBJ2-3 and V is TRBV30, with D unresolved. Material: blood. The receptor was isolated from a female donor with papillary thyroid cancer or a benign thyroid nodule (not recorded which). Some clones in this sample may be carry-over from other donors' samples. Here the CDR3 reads CAWSSRFDTQYF. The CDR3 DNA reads TGTGCCTGGAGTTCCCGATTTGATACGCAGTATTTT.